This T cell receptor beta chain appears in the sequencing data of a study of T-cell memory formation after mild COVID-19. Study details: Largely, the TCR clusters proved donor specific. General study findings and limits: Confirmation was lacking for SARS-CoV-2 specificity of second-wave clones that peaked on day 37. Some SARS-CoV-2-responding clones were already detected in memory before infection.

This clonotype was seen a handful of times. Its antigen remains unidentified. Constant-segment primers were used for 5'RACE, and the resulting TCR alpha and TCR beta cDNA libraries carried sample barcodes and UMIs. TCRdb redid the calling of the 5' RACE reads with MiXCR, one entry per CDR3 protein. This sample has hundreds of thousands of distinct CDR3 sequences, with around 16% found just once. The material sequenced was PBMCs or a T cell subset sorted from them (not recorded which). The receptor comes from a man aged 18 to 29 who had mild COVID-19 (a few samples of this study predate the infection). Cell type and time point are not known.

CDR3 in amino acids: CASSLTPSGGVDTQYF. For the CDR3, the DNA is TGCGCCAGCAGCCTAACTCCTAGCGGGGGGGTGGATACGCAGTATTTT. The rearrangement links TRBV4-1 to TRBJ2-3; 12 bases align to TRBD2. The ends lost 4 bases at V and 6 bases at J; junction bases unmatched: 8. The length of the CDR3 is 16 residues. The germline CDR1 and CDR2 sequences are MGHRA and YSYEKL.